This T cell receptor (beta chain) stems from a study of Tregs in tolerant kidney transplant recipients. Germline values: CDR1 GTSNPN, CDR2 SVGIG (reference sequence). CDR3 size: 15 residues. Trimming removed 0 bases from V and 4 bases from J; junction bases left unmatched: 8. Some clones are missing from TCRdb's copy, which holds only in-frame ones; the method was immunoSEQ multiplex PCR. Of 200,000 to 300,000 clones in the sample, around 81% are singletons; the top ten hold less than 0.75%. The chain joins TRBV30 to TRBJ2-7; the match to TRBD2 covers 8 bases. Material: CD4+ T cells from blood. The sequence derives from a human donor in good health. In nucleotides, the CDR3 is TGTGCCTGGAGTGTACGTTCAGCGGGGGATTACGAGCAGTACTTC. Amino acids: CAWSVRSAGDYEQYF.